A selection of T cell receptor beta chains follows, all from one sample in a study of cytomegalovirus exposure and HLA in healthy donors. Repertoires were generated with immunoSEQ multiplex PCR, while TCRdb's copy carries only in-frame clones and drops some. The top ten clones hold roughly 0.1% of a sample with about 200,000 clones, approximately 83% of them seen once. The sequenced sample was PBMCs. The receptors come from a boy aged 2 to 10 in good health and CMV-seronegative. Each CDR3 is given with its conserved first and last residue. A D gene is named only where the DNA matches it firmly. The listing skips clone size in some rows; elsewhere it reads once, few, many or a size class.

-	TRBV5-4	TRBD2	TRBJ2-1	CASSLARGGFNEQFF	TGTGCCAGCAGCTTGGCCCGGGGGGGCTTCAATGAGCAGTTCTTC
-	TRBV7-8	-	TRBJ1-4	CASSPLAEKLFF	TGTGCCAGCAGCCCATTGGCCGAAAAACTGTTTTTT
-	TRBV5-1	TRBD1	TRBJ1-1	CASSFNRGRTEAFF	TGCGCCAGCAGCTTTAACAGGGGGCGAACTGAAGCTTTCTTT
-	TRBV19	-	TRBJ1-2	CASSIDSRGYGYTF	TGTGCCAGTAGTATCGACAGTAGGGGCTATGGCTACACCTTC
-	TRBV9	-	TRBJ2-3	CASQNGSTSTDTQYF	TGTGCCAGCCAGAATGGGAGTACTAGCACAGATACGCAGTATTTT
few	TRBV2	-	TRBJ1-2	CASMGPGTGPGYTF	TGTGCCAGCATGGGTCCAGGAACAGGGCCCGGCTACACCTTC
-	TRBV4-1	TRBD1	TRBJ1-1	CASRMTGKTEAFF	TGCGCCAGCAGAATGACAGGGAAAACTGAAGCTTTCTTT
few	TRBV6-4	TRBD2	TRBJ2-1	CASSDSSVGIRDYSYNEQFF	TGTGCCAGCAGTGACTCTTCGGTGGGAATTCGGGACTACTCCTACAATGAGCAGTTCTTC
once	TRBV15	-	TRBJ1-1	CATSRDRRGRAFF	TGTGCCACCAGCAGAGATCGGAGGGGACGAGCTTTCTTT
-	TRBV4-1	TRBD1	TRBJ2-1	CASSHPGQGAYEQFF	TGCGCCAGCAGCCATCCAGGACAGGGGGCGTATGAGCAGTTCTTC
-	TRBV5-1	-	TRBJ1-2	CASSLDRNGYTF	TGCGCCAGCAGCTTGGACAGGAATGGCTACACCTTC
-	TRBV18	TRBD2	TRBJ2-5	CASTITSGGASETQYF	TGTGCCAGCACCATTACTAGCGGGGGGGCATCGGAGACCCAGTACTTC
-	TRBV6-5	TRBD1	TRBJ2-7	CASSYRQGARWEQYF	TGTGCCAGCAGTTATCGACAGGGGGCGCGTTGGGAGCAGTACTTC
-	TRBV29-1	-	TRBJ1-2	CSVEWARDYTF	TGCAGCGTTGAATGGGCCAGGGACTACACCTTC
-	TRBV9	TRBD1	TRBJ1-2	CASSGRDRSGYTF	TGTGCCAGCAGCGGACGGGACAGGAGTGGCTACACCTTC
-	TRBV5-4	TRBD1	TRBJ1-2	CASSPDRGYGYTF	TGTGCCAGCAGCCCGGACAGGGGCTATGGCTACACCTTC
-	TRBV2	-	TRBJ2-1	CASSNMGHNNEQFF	TGTGCCAGCAGTAACATGGGACATAACAATGAGCAGTTCTTC
-	TRBV7-9	-	TRBJ1-1	CASSLAQGAEAFF	TGTGCCAGCAGCTTAGCTCAAGGGGCTGAAGCTTTCTTT
-	TRBV7-9	TRBD1	TRBJ1-1	CASSFTAGQAVTNTEAFF	TGTGCCAGCAGCTTTACGGCGGGACAGGCTGTTACGAACACTGAAGCTTTCTTT
-	TRBV7-8	-	TRBJ2-2	CASSQTGQNTGELFF	TGTGCCAGCAGCCAAACCGGACAGAACACCGGGGAGCTGTTTTTT
-	TRBV5-1	TRBD1	TRBJ1-2	CASRLTHRVISSYQGALPYGYTF	TGCGCCAGCCGCCTTACCCATAGGGTTATATCTAGTTATCAGGGGGCATTACCCTATGGCTACACCTTC
-	TRBV27	-	TRBJ2-7	CASSSQGGANYEQCF	TGTGCCAGCAGTTCCCAGGGGGGCGCAAACTACGAGCAGTGCTTC
-	TRBV5-6	TRBD1	TRBJ1-1	CASSLATGVNTEAFF	TGTGCCAGCAGCTTGGCGACAGGGGTGAACACTGAAGCTTTCTTT
-	TRBV6-1	-	TRBJ2-1	CASGRFNEQFF	TGTGCCAGCGGTCGGTTTAATGAGCAGTTCTTC
-	TRBV7-3	TRBD1	TRBJ2-6	CASSSIRDRKSGANVLTF	TGTGCCAGCAGCTCGATCCGGGACAGGAAGTCAGGGGCCAACGTCCTGACTTTC
-	TRBV19	-	TRBJ1-2	CASSMGGWYGYTF	TGTGCCAGTAGTATGGGGGGGTGGTATGGCTACACCTTC
-	TRBV5-1	TRBD1	TRBJ1-6	CASSRTGAGNSPLHF	TGCGCCAGCAGCCGGACAGGGGCTGGAAATTCACCCCTCCACTTT
once	TRBV2	TRBD2	TRBJ2-3	CASRRGGLGSTDTQYF	TGTGCCAGCAGAAGGGGGGGACTAGGTAGCACAGATACGCAGTATTTT
-	TRBV7-9	TRBD1	TRBJ2-7	CASSAPPGTDEQYF	TGTGCCAGCAGCGCGCCCCCAGGGACAGATGAGCAGTACTTC